Listed below are T cell receptor beta chains from one sample, sequenced in a study of shared clonotypes between healthy human individuals. TCRdb keeps only in-frame clones here, not all; method: immunoSEQ multiplex PCR. The sample lists 400,000 to 500,000 clones, 76% occurring once. Sequencing was done on a sample of PBMCs. All receptors derive from a woman aged 40 to 50 in good health. Some clones in this sample may be carry-over from other donors' samples. Both conserved end residues are part of each CDR3. D genes are given only for firm matches. Clone size is given for some rows only: seen once, a few or many times, or a class if the clone is expanded.

>NA|TRBD1|TRBJ2-7|TRBV18
TGTGCCAGCTCACCACCGGCAGGGGGCTACGAGCAGTACTTC
CASSPPAGGYEQYF
>NA|NA|TRBJ2-4|TRBV5-1
TGCGCCAGCAGCTTTGACTTAGCCAAAAACATTCAGTACTTC
CASSFDLAKNIQYF
>NA|TRBD1|TRBJ2-7|TRBV7-2
TGTGCCAGCAGCCCGAACGCTCCCGGGACAGGGATAAACGAGCAGTACTTC
CASSPNAPGTGINEQYF
>NA|TRBD2|TRBJ2-7|TRBV7-2
TGTGCCAGCAGCAGGACTAGCGGTATCTCCTACGAGCAGTACTTC
CASSRTSGISYEQYF
>few|NA|TRBJ1-2|TRBV5-1
TGCGCCAGCAGCTCGGACGGGTCCCTGGCGCAGAACTATGGCTACACCTTC
CASSSDGSLAQNYGYTF
>NA|NA|TRBJ2-2|TRBV27
TGTGCCAGCAGCCGGGACTCCCAGAACACCGGGGAGCTGTTTTTT
CASSRDSQNTGELFF
>NA|NA|TRBJ2-7|TRBV7-9
TGTGCCAGCAGCTTAGGGGTAGGGTACGAGCAGTACTTC
CASSLGVGYEQYF
>few|NA|TRBJ1-1|TRBV7-6
TGTGCCAGCAGCTTAGACGGGGGTTGGACTGAAGCTTTCTTT
CASSLDGGWTEAFF
>NA|TRBD2|TRBJ2-1|TRBV5-6
TGTGCCAGCAGAACCGCTCGGGAGGACTCCTACAATGAGCAGTTCTTC
CASRTAREDSYNEQFF
>few|NA|TRBJ1-1|TRBV11-3
TGTGCCAGCAGCTTTGCCGGGTACACTGAAGCTTTCTTT
CASSFAGYTEAFF
>NA|TRBD1|TRBJ1-5|TRBV28
TGTGCCAGCACACTAAACAGGGGTTTTTCTTTTAGTCAGCCCCAGCATTTT
CASTLNRGFSFSQPQHF
>NA|TRBD1|TRBJ1-5|TRBV19
TGTGCCAGTAGTAGTCGGACAGGGACTTATAGCAATCAGCCCCAGCATTTT
CASSSRTGTYSNQPQHF
>NA|NA|TRBJ2-5|TRBV19
TGTGCCAGTAGTATGGTGGATCTTCAAGAGACCCAGTACTTC
CASSMVDLQETQYF
>NA|NA|TRBJ2-5|TRBV2
TGTGCCAGCAGCGTCGGGGGCCCTGGGGAGACCCAGTACTTC
CASSVGGPGETQYF
>many|NA|TRBJ1-1|TRBV5-6
TGTGCCAGCAGCTTTGGTTTGACTGAAGCTTTCTTT
CASSFGLTEAFF
>NA|NA|TRBJ2-7|TRBV27
TGTGCCAGCAGTTTAGGGGCTAGCTCCGAGCAGTACTTC
CASSLGASSEQYF
>NA|NA|TRBJ1-5|TRBV19
TGTGCCAGTAGTATTAGCCTTAGCAATCAGCCCCAGCATTTT
CASSISLSNQPQHF
>NA|NA|TRBJ1-2|TRBV9
TGTGCCAGCAGCACGACTTGGGACCATCGGGGCTACACCTTC
CASSTTWDHRGYTF
>NA|NA|TRBJ2-7|TRBV15
TGTGCCACCAGCAGGTTCTGGGGGAGCGCCTACGAGCAGTACTTC
CATSRFWGSAYEQYF
>few|NA|TRBJ2-3|TRBV10-2
TGCGCCAGCGGGGAACAGGGTCCGATCACAGATACGCAGTATTTT
CASGEQGPITDTQYF
>NA|TRBD2|TRBJ2-7|TRBV28
TGTGCCAGCAGTTTATGGTCGGGAGCTGGGCGGGAGAACTACGAGCAGTACTTC
CASSLWSGAGRENYEQYF
>NA|TRBD2|TRBJ2-7|TRBV4-1
TGCGCCAGCAGCCAAGGAGGAGGTCGGAGCGGGAGGGCCTTATACTTC
CASSQGGGRSGRALYF
>NA|TRBD2|TRBJ2-7|TRBV14
TGTGCCAGCAGCCCGGGACTTCTAGCGGGGTTTCACGAGCAGTACTTC
CASSPGLLAGFHEQYF
>NA|NA|TRBJ2-7|TRBV11-2
TGTGCCAGCAGCTTAGCCCCGGGCAGCTCCTACGAGCAGTACTTC
CASSLAPGSSYEQYF
>few|TRBD1|TRBJ2-3|TRBV7-3
TGTGCCAGCAGCTTACAGGGGGCGGATACGCAGTATTTT
CASSLQGADTQYF
>NA|TRBD1|TRBJ2-6|TRBV27
TGTGCCAGCAGTTTAATGAGGGGGCTGGTATCTGGGGCCAACGTCCTGACTTTC
CASSLMRGLVSGANVLTF
>NA|TRBD2|TRBJ2-2|TRBV5-5
TGTGCCAGCAGCTTGGGACTAGCGGCTGCAACCGGGGAGCTGTTTTTT
CASSLGLAAATGELFF
>NA|NA|TRBJ2-7|TRBV7-3
TGTGCCAGCAGCCCTGGTAGGGCCTACGAGCAGTACTTC
CASSPGRAYEQYF
>many|TRBD2|TRBJ2-7|TRBV10-3
TGTGCCATCGCGGACCCAGCGGGACTAGCGGGCCCTCAAATCTCCTACGAGCAGTACTTC
CAIADPAGLAGPQISYEQYF
>NA|TRBD2|TRBJ2-1|TRBV11-2
TGTGCCAGCAGCTTAGTGAGCGGGAAAAATGAGCAGTTCTTC
CASSLVSGKNEQFF
>once|TRBD1|TRBJ2-3|TRBV7-7
TGTGCCAGCAGCCCCCAAAGACAGGGGAGGTGGGAAACAGATACGCAGTATTTT
CASSPQRQGRWETDTQYF
>NA|TRBD1|TRBJ2-1|TRBV29-1
TGCAGCGTTGAGACAGGGCTCGAGCAGTTCTTC
CSVETGLEQFF
>NA|NA|TRBJ2-3|TRBV19
TGTGCCAGTATGGCGAGCGGTAGCACAGATACGCAGTATTTT
CASMASGSTDTQYF
>few|TRBD1|TRBJ1-2|TRBV5-1
TGCGCCAGCACGCGGACAGGGTCGGACTATGGCTACACCTTC
CASTRTGSDYGYTF
>NA|NA|TRBJ2-1|TRBV27
TGTGCCAGCAGTTTGAACTACGGAGTCAAGCAGTTCTTC
CASSLNYGVKQFF
>NA|NA|TRBJ2-2|TRBV21-1
TGTGCCACCCATACAGCCCCACAGGGTGTTCTGGTCACCGGGGAGCTGTTTTTT
CATHTAPQGVLVTGELFF
>NA|TRBD2|TRBJ2-1|TRBV4-2
TGTGCCAGCAGCCAAGAGAGGACTAGGCAGTTCTTC
CASSQERTRQFF
>NA|NA|TRBJ2-1|TRBV2
TGTGCCAGCAGAGGTGGGGGGGCGGTTAATGAGCAGTTCTTC
CASRGGGAVNEQFF
>NA|NA|TRBJ2-7|TRBV5-1
TGCGCCAGCAGCTTGGTTGGGACCGACTCCTACGAGCAGTACTTC
CASSLVGTDSYEQYF
>NA|NA|TRBJ1-1|TRBV7-9
TGTGCCAGCAGGTCGGGGGGGGACACTGAAGCTTTCTTT
CASRSGGDTEAFF
>NA|NA|TRBJ1-1|TRBV29-1
TGCAGCGTTGAGGTCGCGGGGACGGGAAACACTGAAGCTTTCTTT
CSVEVAGTGNTEAFF
>NA|NA|TRBJ2-2|TRBV11-2
TGTGCCAGCAGCTCGGGGACCGGGACATTGGCCGGGGAGCTGTTTTTT
CASSSGTGTLAGELFF
>once|TRBD1|TRBJ2-7|TRBV5-1
TGCGCCAGCAGCGAGGGACAGGGGGCTTACGAGCAGTACTTC
CASSEGQGAYEQYF
>few|TRBD1|TRBJ2-5|TRBV7-8
TGTGCCAGCAGCCGGGACAGGCAAGAGACCCAGTACTTC
CASSRDRQETQYF
>NA|TRBD1|TRBJ2-1|TRBV5-4
TGTGCCAGCAGCCCCCCCGGGACAGGGTCCTACAATGAGCAGTTCTTC
CASSPPGTGSYNEQFF
>NA|TRBD1|TRBJ1-1|TRBV19
TGTGCCAGTAGTACCGATCGACAGGGAATAAAAGAAGCTTTCTTT
CASSTDRQGIKEAFF
>NA|TRBD1|TRBJ2-1|TRBV6-5
TGTGCCAGCAGAAATTCAGGGGGTTACAATGAGCAGTTCTTC
CASRNSGGYNEQFF
>NA|TRBD2|TRBJ2-7|TRBV27
TGTGCCAGAGCGGGAGGGCCCAACGAGCAGTACTTC
CARAGGPNEQYF
>NA|NA|TRBJ1-4|TRBV7-9
TGTGCCAGCAGGGGACGGCTGGGGAAAAATGAAAAACTGTTTTTT
CASRGRLGKNEKLFF
>NA|NA|TRBJ2-4|TRBV28
TGTGCCAGCAGTAAGGACGGCCGGGGCATTCAGTACTTC
CASSKDGRGIQYF
>NA|NA|TRBJ2-7|TRBV29-1
TGCAGCGTATGGACACAGTCCTACGAGCAGTACTTC
CSVWTQSYEQYF
>few|NA|TRBJ2-5|TRBV14
TGTGCCAGCAGCCAAGTAAGAGAGACCCAGTACTTC
CASSQVRETQYF
>few|NA|TRBJ1-1|TRBV7-2
TGTGCCAGCAGCCTCGACAGACGGGGGCACACTGAAGCTTTCTTT
CASSLDRRGHTEAFF
>once|TRBD1|TRBJ2-3|TRBV28
TGTGCCAGCAGGCCGGTCGGACAGGGTCCCCCAGATACGCAGTATTTT
CASRPVGQGPPDTQYF
>NA|NA|TRBJ2-1|TRBV19
TGTGCCAGTAGTATCACCAGGATCAATGAGCAGTTCTTC
CASSITRINEQFF
>NA|NA|TRBJ2-2|TRBV18
TGTGCCAGCTCACTCCAGAAAAACACCGGGGAGCTGTTTTTT
CASSLQKNTGELFF
>NA|NA|TRBJ2-7|TRBV6-1
TGTGCCAGCAGTTACGCCTACGAGCAGTACTTC
CASSYAYEQYF
>NA|TRBD2|TRBJ2-3|TRBV7-6
TGTGCCAGCAGCACCGGGACTAGCGGAGCAGATACGCAGTATTTT
CASSTGTSGADTQYF
>few|NA|TRBJ1-1|TRBV4-1
TGCGCCAGCAGCCAAGTGCTGGGGCAGGTAAACACTGAAGCTTTCTTT
CASSQVLGQVNTEAFF